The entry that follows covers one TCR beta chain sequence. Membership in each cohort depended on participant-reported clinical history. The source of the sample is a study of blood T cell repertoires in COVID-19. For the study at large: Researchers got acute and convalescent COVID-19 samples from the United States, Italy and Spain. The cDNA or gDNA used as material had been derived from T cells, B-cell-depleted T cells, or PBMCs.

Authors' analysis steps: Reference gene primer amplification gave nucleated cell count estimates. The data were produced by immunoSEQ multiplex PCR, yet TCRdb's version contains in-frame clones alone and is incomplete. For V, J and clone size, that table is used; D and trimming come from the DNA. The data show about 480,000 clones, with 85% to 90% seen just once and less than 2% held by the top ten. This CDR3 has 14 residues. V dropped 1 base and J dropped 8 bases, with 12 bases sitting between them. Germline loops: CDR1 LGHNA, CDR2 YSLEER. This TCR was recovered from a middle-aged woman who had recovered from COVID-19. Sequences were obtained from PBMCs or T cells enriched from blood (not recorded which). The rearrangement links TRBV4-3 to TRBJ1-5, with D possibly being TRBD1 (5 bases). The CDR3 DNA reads TGCGCCAGCAGCCAAGTCCAGGGCCCCGAGCCCCAGCATTTT. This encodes CASSQVQGPEPQHF.